These 7 T cell receptor beta chains originate from one sample sequenced in a study of blood T cell repertoires in COVID-19. Data came from immunoSEQ multiplex PCR; TCRdb stores just in-frame clones and leaves some out. The sample carries about 490,000 clones, over 75% recorded once. The sequenced material came from peripheral blood. The origin of the receptors is a human donor in a cohort sampled during active COVID-19.

V usage is TRBV24-1 and J usage is TRBJ1-1; no reliable D call. CDR1 and CDR2 (germline): KGHDR, SFDVKD. Trimming left V 5 bases short and J 5 bases short, with 14 bases between. The CDR3 extends over 14 amino acids. DNA for the CDR3: TGTGCCACCAGTGTGAGGGAGGGTCGGACTGAAGCTTTCTTT. Its protein is CATSVREGRTEAFF.

V is TRBV29-1 and J is TRBJ2-3; 8 bases match TRBD1. Germline V gives CDR1 SQVTM, CDR2 ANQGSEA. This CDR3 is 15 amino acids long. Trimming removed 4 bases from V and 2 bases from J; junction bases left unmatched: 8. In DNA form, the CDR3 reads TGCAGCGTTGCCCCCAGGGGGCTAAACACAGATACGCAGTATTTT. It translates to CSVAPRGLNTDTQYF.

Written as DNA, the CDR3 is TGTGCCAGCAGCTTGGGAGGAGGCCGGGATACGCAGTATTTT. This gives the protein CASSLGGGRDTQYF. The genes are TRBV11-2 and TRBJ2-3; weak D call: TRBD2 (6 bases). With 3 bases removed from V and 6 bases from J, the gap between germline ends came to 13 bases. The germline V gene encodes CDR1 SGHAT and CDR2 FQNNGV. This CDR3 is 14 amino acids long. The variable domain in full, with the rest retrieved from reference TRBV11-2 and TRBJ2-3, is EAGVAQSPRYKIIEKRQSVAFWCNPISGHATLYWYQQILGQGPKLLIQFQNNGVVDDSQLPKDRFSAERLKGVDSTLKIQPAKLEDSAVYLCASSLGGGRDTQYFGPGTRLTVL.

The chain has TRBV2 and TRBJ2-3, with TRBD1 matching over 12 bases. V trimming: 1 base; J trimming: 4 bases; junction bases outside the gene matches: 9. The CDR3 totals 18 residues. Germline CDR1 is SNHLY and CDR2 is FYNNEI. The CDR3 DNA reads TGTGCCAGCAGTGAAGGGGGGACAGGGGGCATCCGAGCAGATACGCAGTATTTT. Its protein is CASSEGGTGGIRADTQYF.

The rearrangement uses TRBV25-1 and TRBJ1-6, with 8 bases lining up with TRBD1. With V trimmed by 4 bases and J by 6 bases, 11 bases remained unmatched. In germline, CDR1 is MGHDK, CDR2 SYGVNS. The CDR3 is 17 amino acids. The CDR3 loop is CASSAQWGDRFNSPLHF. In DNA form, the CDR3 reads TGTGCCAGCAGTGCCCAATGGGGGGACAGGTTTAATTCACCCCTCCACTTT.

Only one count was recorded for this clone. The chain uses TRBV12-3 or TRBV12-4 and TRBJ1-1, with D uncertain. This CDR3 has 13 residues. V lost 8 bases to trimming and J lost 7 bases, with 17 bases between them. The CDR3: CASLQAGVGEAFF. The CDR3 DNA follows: TGTGCCAGCCTTCAAGCTGGAGTTGGTGAAGCTTTCTTT.

This clone was picked up a small number of times. The chain employs TRBV27 and TRBJ2-4, with TRBD1 matching over 8 bases. J lost 0 bases, V lost 8 bases, and 6 bases had no gene match. CDR3 length: 15 residues. Germline CDR1 is MNHEY and CDR2 is SMNVEV (reference sequence). The CDR3 DNA reads TGTGCCAGCGGCCAGGGGGCGGAAGCCAAAAACATTCAGTACTTC. It specifies CASGQGAEAKNIQYF.